This TCR beta chain was found in a study of cytomegalovirus exposure and HLA in healthy donors. Only a few counts were recorded for this clone. Its target is unknown. Germline V gene sequence: CDR1 MDHEN, CDR2 SYDVKM. Losses at the gene ends were 8 bases for V and 0 bases for J; bases not matched to a gene: 3. The CDR3 loop spans 13 amino acids. Study findings and constraints: As confirmed in vitro, three CMV-associated chains were specific for CMV antigens. The study had only CMV serostatus as immune exposure information.

Use of 60 Vbeta and 13 Jbeta primers characterized the PCR. Profiled with immunoSEQ multiplex PCR; TCRdb holds only in-frame clones, not every one. The sample yields about 200,000 clones, approximately 78% seen once. The V gene is TRBV28, the J gene TRBJ2-7; 8 bases fit TRBD2. Sequenced input: PBMCs. This receptor was taken from a woman aged 45-59 years in good health and CMV-seropositive. The CDR3 DNA reads as TGTGCCAGCTCCACTAGCGGCTCCTACGAGCAGTACTTC. Residues: CASSTSGSYEQYF.